This T cell receptor (beta chain) was sequenced for a study of CD4+ T cells in melanoma. Findings of the study overall: CD8+ T cell, macrophage and B cell function reportedly correlated with neoantigen-specific CD4+ T cells. Neoantigen-specific CD4+ T cells in melanoma reportedly had diverse differentiation states.

Some clones are missing from TCRdb's copy, which holds only in-frame ones; the method was immunoSEQ multiplex PCR. The sample yields tens of thousands of clones, around 78% seen once. V was cut by 0 bases and J by 9 bases, with 9 bases left in between. CDR3 length equals 13 residues. Germline lookup yields CDR1 MNHNY and CDR2 SVGAGI (reference sequence). Turning to this clone: Its antigen is still unknown.

The sequence was collected from a human donor with melanoma. The chain employs TRBV6-6 and TRBJ1-5; no definite D call. CDR3 residues: CASSYSDQRPQHF. DNA for the CDR3: TGTGCCAGCAGTTACTCGGACCAGAGGCCCCAGCATTTT.